Listed here is a single T cell receptor beta chain. Its antigen remains unidentified. In the CD4+ fraction, cells were divided into CD45RA+ naive and CD45RA-negative memory subsets. This entry is derived from a study of shared clonotypes between healthy human individuals. Study results and limitations: Generally, naive subsets (rather than memory subsets) showed larger estimated richness.

CDR1 SGHDT and CDR2 YYEEEE come from the germline V gene. This CDR3 comprises 14 residues. V shed 7 bases and J 5 bases; nucleotides not matched to a gene: 9. Only in-frame clones appear in the TCRdb table, and some are missing; sequencing was by immunoSEQ multiplex PCR. The data contain roughly 2.5 million clones, around nine tenths of them singletons. Input material: naive CD4+ T cells sorted from blood. Documented subset: CD45RA+ positively selected. This chain links TRBV5-6 with TRBJ2-7; 10 bases fit TRBD1. This sequence was found in a man aged 18 to 30 in good health. The DNA for the CDR3 is TGTGCCAGCCCCAAGGTCGGGACAGGGGACGAGCAGTACTTC. Protein product: CASPKVGTGDEQYF. Based on the CDR3 plus reference TRBV5-6 and TRBJ2-7, the full variable domain is DAGVTQSPTHLIKTRGQQVTLRCSPKSGHDTVSWYQQALGQGPQFIFQYYEEEERQRGNFPDRFSGHQFPNYSSELNVNALLLGDSALYLCASPKVGTGDEQYFGPGTRLTVT.